The 27 T cell receptor beta chains below all came from one sample that was sequenced in a study of shared clonotypes between healthy human individuals. Profiling relied on immunoSEQ multiplex PCR, and the TCRdb table lists in-frame clones only, not all of them. The data contain about 1.1 million clones, roughly 80% of them singletons. Material for sequencing was memory CD4+ T cells from PBMCs. Subset specified: CD45RA-negative fraction. These receptors all stem from a man between 18 and 35 years old in good health. Some clones in this sample may be carry-over from other donors' samples.

The gene calls are TRBV9 and TRBJ2-4, with D perhaps being TRBD1 or TRBD2 (5 bases each). The CDR3 is 14 residues long. V lost 0 bases and J lost 8, with 12 bases in between. Germline CDR1 reads SGDLS; CDR2 reads YYNGEE. The CDR3 sequence is CASSVGGVQDIQYF. The CDR3 DNA reads as TGTGCCAGCAGCGTAGGAGGGGTTCAGGACATTCAGTACTTC.

This clone has only a few counts. The rearrangement links TRBV27 to TRBJ2-1, with D perhaps TRBD1 (6 bases). In germline, CDR1 is MNHEY, CDR2 SMNVEV (reference sequence). V was pared by 6 bases and J by 8 bases, with 14 bases between. The CDR3 loop spans 13 amino acids. The CDR3 reads CASRGQGRDEQFF. CDR3 nucleotide sequence: TGTGCCAGCAGGGGGCAGGGGCGGGATGAGCAGTTCTTC.

About this clone: Different DNA sequences within this sample yield the same CDR3. This sequence joins TRBV20-1 and TRBJ2-1; D gene unclear. This CDR3 comprises 11 residues. Germline values: CDR1 DFQATT, CDR2 SNEGSKA (reference sequence). V lost 4 bases and J 2 bases, leaving 3 bases between the germline ends. The CDR3 sequence is CSATPYNEQFF. The CDR3 DNA reads as TGCAGTGCTACCCCCTACAATGAGCAGTTCTTC.

V is TRBV10-3 and J is TRBJ1-2, with D unresolved. Trimming cost V 3 bases and J 7 bases, with 24 bases left between them. The CDR3 is made up of 17 amino acids. Germline assignment: CDR1 ENHRY and CDR2 SYGVKD. CDR3 coding DNA: TGTGCCATCAGTGATGCCCCAATAGCTAGGGCCGGGTCTGGCTACACCTTC. Its translation: CAISDAPIARAGSGYTF.

The count of this clone is one. V and J are TRBV7-2 and TRBJ2-5; D tentatively fits TRBD1 or TRBD2 (5 bases each). This CDR3 has 16 residues. Germline V gene sequence: CDR1 SGHTA, CDR2 FQGNSA. Trimming stripped 3 bases from V and 2 bases from J, with 16 bases between. CDR3 sequence reads: CASSFGHGEGQETQYF. The CDR3 DNA sequence: TGTGCCAGCAGCTTCGGACACGGGGAAGGGCAAGAGACCCAGTACTTC.

This clone showed up just a few times. V is TRBV6-6 and J is TRBJ2-7, with no clear D. With 8 bases removed from V and 3 bases from J, the gap between germline ends came to 14 bases. Germline values: CDR1 MNHNY, CDR2 SVGAGI (reference sequence). This CDR3 contains 13 residues. In nucleotides, the CDR3 is TGTGCCAGCCAGAATGCGGAGAACTACGAGCAGTACTTC. It codes for CASQNAENYEQYF.

This chain connects TRBV5-1 to TRBJ1-1, with D uncertain. CDR3 length: 16 residues. Germline CDR1 is SGHRS and CDR2 is YFSETQ. Deletions cut 1 base from V and 1 base from J, with 14 bases between. The CDR3 region is CASSLNTLASNTEAFF. In DNA form, the CDR3 reads TGCGCCAGCAGCTTGAATACTTTGGCCTCGAACACTGAAGCTTTCTTT.

A single count supports this clone. The chain combines TRBV6-6 with TRBJ1-2; the D gene is possibly TRBD1 (5 bases). Germline CDR1 reads MNHNY; CDR2 reads SVGAGI (reference sequence). This CDR3 spans 16 amino acids. V was cut by 5 bases and J by 8 bases, with 24 bases left in between. CDR3 residues: CASSQPGRGTPEGYTF. CDR3 nucleotide sequence: TGTGCCAGCAGTCAGCCAGGACGGGGGACGCCAGAGGGCTACACCTTC.

This clone was detected only once. The V gene is TRBV19, the J gene TRBJ2-6; D is unclear. The CDR3 is made up of 15 amino acids. The V end lost 6 bases, the J end lost 0 bases, and 9 bases lay between the germline ends. The germline V gene has CDR1 LNHDA and CDR2 SQIVND (reference sequence). The CDR3 DNA reads as TGTGCCAGTAGCCGCCTTGGCTCTGGGGCCAACGTCCTGACTTTC. Its translation is CASSRLGSGANVLTF.

The J gene is TRBJ1-2, the V gene TRBV4-3; D is perhaps TRBD1 (6 bases). Trimming pared 1 base from V and 8 bases from J, leaving 14 bases between. CDR3 size: 14 residues. Germline V gives CDR1 LGHNA, CDR2 YSLEER. The CDR3 sequence is CASSQVSGAAGYTF. CDR3 nucleotides: TGCGCCAGCAGCCAAGTCTCGGGGGCGGCCGGCTACACCTTC.

This clone has ten or more counts. The chain joins TRBV19 to TRBJ2-5; D is perhaps TRBD1 or TRBD2 (6 bases each). The V gene lost 6 bases and the J gene lost 4 bases, with 21 bases spanning the gap. Germline lookup yields CDR1 LNHDA and CDR2 SQIVND (reference sequence). This CDR3 is built from 16 residues. CDR3 DNA: TGTGCCAGTAGGGCCTTGAAGTACGGGGGCGCAGAGACCCAGTACTTC. Translation: CASRALKYGGAETQYF.

In this sample, this clone turned up once. The chain recombines TRBV5-1 with TRBJ2-2; D tentatively fits TRBD1 or TRBD2 (5 bases each). V lost 6 bases and J 0 bases, leaving 9 bases between the germline ends. The CDR3 is made up of 14 amino acids. In germline, CDR1 is SGHRS, CDR2 YFSETQ. The CDR3 is CASKGRANTGELFF. The DNA for the CDR3 is TGCGCCAGCAAGGGGAGAGCGAACACCGGGGAGCTGTTTTTT.

On this clone itself: Other nucleotide sequences in the sample specify the same CDR3. The V call is TRBV9, the J call TRBJ1-1; TRBD1 is a possible D gene (5 bases). The ends were cut back, 0 bases at V and 0 bases at J, with 9 bases in the middle. CDR1 and CDR2 from the germline V gene are SGDLS and YYNGEE. The CDR3 spans 15 residues. This chain's CDR3 is CASSVVGQVNTEAFF. CDR3 nucleotide sequence: TGTGCCAGCAGCGTAGTGGGGCAGGTGAACACTGAAGCTTTCTTT. The variable domain in full, completed from reference TRBV9 and TRBJ1-1, reads DSGVTQTPKHLITATGQRVTLRCSPRSGDLSVYWYQQSLDQGLQFLIQYYNGEERAKGNILERFSAQQFPDLHSELNLSSLELGDSALYFCASSVVGQVNTEAFFGQGTRLTVV.

This clone has ten or more counts. The chain recombines TRBV27 with TRBJ2-4; no clear D. The germline V gene has CDR1 MNHEY and CDR2 SMNVEV (reference sequence). V lost 0 bases and J 0 bases, leaving 3 bases between the germline ends. The CDR3 has 14 amino acids. In DNA, the CDR3 is TGTGCCAGCAGTTTATCTCTAGCCAAAAACATTCAGTACTTC. Translating gives CASSLSLAKNIQYF.

This sequence joins TRBV7-8 and TRBJ1-3, with D unclear. Germline V gene sequence: CDR1 SGHVS, CDR2 FQNEAQ. The CDR3 consists of 14 residues. V was trimmed by 0 bases and J by 4 bases, leaving 7 bases between them. The CDR3 coding sequence is TGTGCCAGCAGCTTAGCCAGTCGAGGAAACACCATATATTTT. Encoded protein: CASSLASRGNTIYF.

This clone was detected only a few times. The V call is TRBV5-4, the J call TRBJ2-1; TRBD2 is a possible D gene (6 bases). V lost 0 bases to trimming and J lost 3 bases, with 13 bases between them. Germline CDR1 is SGHNT and CDR2 is YYREEE (reference sequence). The CDR3 has 16 amino acids. The DNA for the CDR3 is TGTGCCAGCAGCTTGGCGGCGGGGAACAACTACAATGAGCAGTTCTTC. Translating gives CASSLAAGNNYNEQFF.

V usage is TRBV5-6 and J usage is TRBJ2-3; no clear D. The CDR3 sequence is 14 residues long. Looked up from germline, CDR1 is SGHDT and CDR2 is YYEEEE. V shed 0 bases and J shed 0 bases, with 5 bases lying between them. The CDR3, as DNA: TGTGCCAGCAGCTTGGGGGTGAGCACAGATACGCAGTATTTT. Residues: CASSLGVSTDTQYF.

This chain joins TRBV12-5 and TRBJ2-3; D unclear. Germline CDR1 LGHNT, CDR2 FRNRAP. The V end lost 6 bases, the J end lost 5 bases, and 12 bases lay between the germline ends. This CDR3 has 13 residues. CDR3: CASGLARGDTQYF. CDR3 bases: TGTGCTAGTGGGTTAGCTAGAGGAGATACGCAGTATTTT.

The chain joins TRBV5-1 to TRBJ2-2; possibly TRBD1 or TRBD2 for D (5 bases each). The V and J ends lost 4 bases and 0 bases respectively, with 16 bases between them. The CDR3 is 17 amino acids. In germline, CDR1 is SGHRS, CDR2 YFSETQ. CDR3 sequence reads: CASSPGRTFANTGELFF. DNA of the CDR3: TGCGCCAGCAGCCCGGGACGGACTTTCGCGAACACCGGGGAGCTGTTTTTT.

The V gene is TRBV6-5, the J gene TRBJ1-4, with 8 bases fitting TRBD1. After removal of 6 bases from V and 8 bases from J, the junction contained 5 bases not matched to a gene. CDR3 length equals 13 residues. CDR1 and CDR2 from the germline V gene are MNHEY and SVGAGI. The CDR3 here is CASRETGDEKLFF. The CDR3 DNA sequence: TGTGCCAGCAGAGAGACAGGGGACGAAAAACTGTTTTTT.

The V and J genes are TRBV5-1 and TRBJ2-2; D is perhaps TRBD1 (6 bases). The germline V gene has CDR1 SGHRS and CDR2 YFSETQ. This CDR3 region has 15 residues. V lost 2 bases and J lost 3, with 11 bases in between. Here the CDR3 reads CASSLQGLDTGELFF. The CDR3, as DNA: TGCGCCAGCAGCTTACAGGGCCTGGACACCGGGGAGCTGTTTTTT.

This clone has ten or more counts. The chain's CDR3 is CASSRDSQEADTQYF. The DNA for the CDR3 is TGTGCCAGCAGCCGGGACAGCCAGGAGGCAGATACGCAGTATTTT. This rearrangement joins TRBV27 to TRBJ2-3, with TRBD1 matching 7 bases. The V segment lost 6 bases and the J segment 4 bases; nucleotides outside the gene matches: 10. The CDR3 contains 15 residues. Germline V gives CDR1 MNHEY, CDR2 SMNVEV (reference sequence).

The chain has TRBV30 and TRBJ2-1; a possible D gene is TRBD2 (6 bases). V was shortened by 5 bases and J by 7 bases, with 12 bases between the two germline ends. The CDR3 has 12 residues. Germline CDR1 and CDR2: GTSNPN and SVGIG (reference sequence). The CDR3 protein is CAWGVAANEQFF. CDR3 DNA sequence: TGTGCCTGGGGGGTAGCGGCTAATGAGCAGTTCTTC.

As for this clone: In the same sample, other DNA sequences code for this CDR3. The chain joins TRBV28 to TRBJ1-4; 9 bases line up with TRBD1. This CDR3 is built from 14 residues. V was clipped by 5 bases and J by 8 bases; unmatched bases: 6. CDR1 and CDR2 (germline): MDHEN, SYDVKM. CDR3 nucleotides: TGTGCCAGCAGTCAAACAGGGGGCGGCGAAAAACTGTTTTTT. Protein sequence: CASSQTGGGEKLFF.

This clone came up a few times. The rearrangement uses TRBV15 and TRBJ1-3, with 7 bases that match TRBD1. The germline gives CDR1 LNHNV, CDR2 YYDKDF (reference sequence). J gave up 2 bases and V 4 bases, and 5 bases lay outside the gene matches. The CDR3 is made up of 15 amino acids. The CDR3, as DNA: TGTGCCACCAGCAAGGGACAGCGTACTGGAAACACCATATATTTT. It translates to CATSKGQRTGNTIYF. Filled out from reference TRBV15 and TRBJ1-3, the complete variable domain reads DAMVIQNPRYQVTQFGKPVTLSCSQTLNHNVMYWYQQKSSQAPKLLFHYYDKDFNNEADTPDNFQSRRPNTSFCFLDIRSPGLGDTAMYLCATSKGQRTGNTIYFGEGSWLTVV.

V usage is TRBV6-5 and J usage is TRBJ2-3, with 10 bases lining up with TRBD2. The CDR3 is 15 residues long. With 5 bases clipped from V and 2 bases from J, the junction kept 4 bases outside the gene matches. Per the germline V gene, CDR1 is MNHEY and CDR2 is SVGAGI. CDR3 sequence reads: CASSRAGGSTDTQYF. CDR3 bases: TGTGCCAGCAGTCGAGCGGGAGGGTCCACAGATACGCAGTATTTT.

This clone appeared a few times. The V call is TRBV2, the J call TRBJ1-5; D is possibly TRBD1 (6 bases). Germline V CDR1 and CDR2: SNHLY, FYNNEI. Trimming left V 9 bases short and J 5 bases short, with 17 bases between. The CDR3 runs 14 residues. The CDR3 sequence: CASNTRGADQPQHF. In DNA form, the CDR3 reads TGTGCCAGTAACACCCGGGGGGCCGATCAGCCCCAGCATTTT. The variable domain in full, with the rest retrieved from reference TRBV2 and TRBJ1-5, is EPEVTQTPSHQVTQMGQEVILRCVPISNHLYFYWYRQILGQKVEFLVSFYNNEISEKSEIFDDQFSVERPDGSNFTLKIRSTKLEDSAMYFCASNTRGADQPQHFGDGTRLSIL.